A selection of T cell receptor beta chains follows, all from one sample in a study of graft-versus-host responses after intestinal transplantation. TCRdb's table, derived via immunoSEQ multiplex PCR, lists solely in-frame clones and lacks some. The sample lists approximately 20,000 clones; about 80% were seen once. Sample: ileum tissue, taken 12 days after intestinal transplant. These receptors all come from a human patient who received an intestinal transplant, so some T cells may come from the graft donor. Both conserved end residues are part of each CDR3. Fields, in order: CDR3 protein, CDR3 DNA, J gene, D gene, V gene, clone size. D genes are given only for firm matches. Clone size is not always given. Where it is, it says once, few, many or a class for expanded clones.

CASSQGGGWEAFF	TGCGCCAGCAGCCAAGGAGGGGGCTGGGAAGCTTTCTTT	TRBJ1-1	TRBD1	TRBV4-1	NA
CASSLGEDEQFF	TGTGCCAGCAGTTTAGGGGAGGATGAGCAGTTCTTC	TRBJ2-1	NA	TRBV28	NA
CASRRWQGDHEQYF	TGTGCCAGTAGAAGGTGGCAGGGGGACCACGAGCAGTACTTC	TRBJ2-7	TRBD1	TRBV19	NA
CASSVGTSGFTDTQYF	TGTGCCAGCAGCGTGGGGACTAGCGGATTCACAGATACGCAGTATTTT	TRBJ2-3	TRBD2	TRBV9	NA
CASALAGVETDTQYF	TGTGCCAGCGCCTTAGCGGGAGTGGAAACAGATACGCAGTATTTT	TRBJ2-3	TRBD2	TRBV28	NA
CASSEAGVWTGELFF	TGTGCCAGCAGTGAGGCAGGGGTGTGGACCGGGGAGCTGTTTTTT	TRBJ2-2	NA	TRBV25-1	NA
CASSGVGWTGKSEQFF	TGTGCCAGCAGCGGTGTCGGGTGGACAGGGAAAAGTGAGCAGTTCTTC	TRBJ2-1	TRBD1	TRBV9	NA
CASSENLAGGLDEQFF	TGTGCCAGCAGTGAGAACCTAGCGGGGGGGCTTGATGAGCAGTTCTTC	TRBJ2-1	TRBD2	TRBV6-4	NA
CAWSVRAGGGEKLFF	TGTGCCTGGAGTGTCCGGGCAGGAGGAGGCGAAAAACTGTTTTTT	TRBJ1-4	NA	TRBV30	medium-sized
CASSPLGQAQHF	TGTGCCAGCAGTCCTCTGGGTCAGGCCCAGCATTTT	TRBJ1-5	NA	TRBV27	NA
CASMGTGVSPLHF	TGTGCCAGCATGGGGACAGGGGTATCACCCCTCCACTTT	TRBJ1-6	TRBD1	TRBV6-5	once
CASSPGSSYNEQFF	TGTGCCAGCAGCCCGGGAAGCTCCTACAATGAGCAGTTCTTC	TRBJ2-1	NA	TRBV11-2	NA
CASSLEGSRGAQYF	TGTGCTAGCAGCTTAGAGGGGTCCCGCGGGGCCCAGTACTTC	TRBJ2-5	NA	TRBV7-7	NA
CASSPGLAGGEETQYF	TGCGCCAGCAGCCCCGGACTAGCGGGGGGGGAAGAGACCCAGTACTTC	TRBJ2-5	TRBD2	TRBV5-1	NA
CASSYSSPRGNIQYF	TGTGCCAGCAGTTACTCGAGCCCCCGAGGGAACATTCAGTACTTC	TRBJ2-4	NA	TRBV6-5	NA
CASSLVPARDRGTDTQYF	TGTGCCAGCAGCTTAGTCCCCGCCCGGGACAGGGGCACAGATACGCAGTATTTT	TRBJ2-3	TRBD1	TRBV7-9	NA
CAISESSSVRAGNTIYF	TGTGCCATCAGTGAGTCGAGTTCGGTCAGGGCAGGAAACACCATATATTTT	TRBJ1-3	NA	TRBV10-3	NA
CASSHASGRDRSTDTQYF	TGTGCCAGCAGCCATGCTAGCGGGAGAGATCGGAGCACAGATACGCAGTATTTT	TRBJ2-3	TRBD2	TRBV4-2	NA
CASSLSGTSGSPMFF	TGTGCCAGCAGTTTATCCGGGACTAGCGGGAGCCCTATGTTCTTC	TRBJ2-1	TRBD2	TRBV27	NA
CASSGLATDTQYF	TGTGCCAGCTCGGGACTAGCCACAGATACGCAGTATTTT	TRBJ2-3	TRBD2	TRBV18	NA
CASSKDPTGLGNSPLHF	TGTGCCAGCAGCAAAGACCCCACAGGGCTTGGTAATTCACCCCTCCACTTT	TRBJ1-6	NA	TRBV21-1	NA
CASTSFGTGHTEAFF	TGTGCCAGTACCTCGTTCGGGACAGGCCATACTGAAGCTTTCTTT	TRBJ1-1	TRBD1	TRBV19	once
CASSDSSGNTIYF	TGCGCCAGCAGTGACAGCTCTGGAAACACCATATATTTT	TRBJ1-3	NA	TRBV10-2	medium-sized
CASSFGGDPSSYEQYF	TGTGCCAGCAGCTTCGGGGGAGACCCGAGCTCCTACGAGCAGTACTTC	TRBJ2-7	NA	TRBV7-9	NA
CASSLNRANGELFF	TGTGCCAGCAGCTTAAACAGGGCCAACGGGGAGCTGTTTTTT	TRBJ2-2	NA	TRBV7-9	NA